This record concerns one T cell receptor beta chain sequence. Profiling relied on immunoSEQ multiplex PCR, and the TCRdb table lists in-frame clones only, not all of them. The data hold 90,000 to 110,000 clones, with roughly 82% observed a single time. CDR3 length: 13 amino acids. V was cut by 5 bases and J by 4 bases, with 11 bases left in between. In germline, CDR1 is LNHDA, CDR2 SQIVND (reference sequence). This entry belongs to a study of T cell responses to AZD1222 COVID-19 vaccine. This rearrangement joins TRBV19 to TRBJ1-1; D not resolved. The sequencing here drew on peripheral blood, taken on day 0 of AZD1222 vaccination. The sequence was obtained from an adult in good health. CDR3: CASSPLAPTEAFF. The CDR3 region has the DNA TGTGCCAGTAGTCCGCTGGCCCCCACTGAAGCTTTCTTT.